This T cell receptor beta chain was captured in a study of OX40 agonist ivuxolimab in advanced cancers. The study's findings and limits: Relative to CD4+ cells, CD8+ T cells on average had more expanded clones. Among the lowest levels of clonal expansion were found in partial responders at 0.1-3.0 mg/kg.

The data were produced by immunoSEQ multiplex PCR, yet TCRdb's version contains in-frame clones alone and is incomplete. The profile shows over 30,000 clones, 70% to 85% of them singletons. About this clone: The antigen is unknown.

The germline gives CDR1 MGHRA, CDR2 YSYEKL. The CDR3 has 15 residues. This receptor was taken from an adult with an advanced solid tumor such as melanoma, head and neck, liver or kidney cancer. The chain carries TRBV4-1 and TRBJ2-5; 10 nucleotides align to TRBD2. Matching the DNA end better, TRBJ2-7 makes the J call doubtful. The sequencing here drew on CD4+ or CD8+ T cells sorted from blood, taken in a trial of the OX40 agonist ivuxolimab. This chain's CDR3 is CASSQDSGGAYEQYF. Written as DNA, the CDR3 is TGCGCCAGCAGCCAAGACAGCGGGGGGGCATACGAGCAGTACTTC.